This T cell receptor beta chain was identified during a study of blood T cell repertoires in COVID-19. Trimming cost V 3 bases and J 6 bases, with 15 bases left between them. The CDR3 has 15 amino acids. The V gene's germline CDR1 is SGHNT and CDR2 YYREEE (reference sequence). Method: immunoSEQ multiplex PCR; TCRdb's copy keeps in-frame clones and lacks some. Of about 85,000 clones in the sample, around 88% are singletons; the top ten hold 5% to 6.5%. This receptor was identified in a man in his sixties with acute or convalescent COVID-19. This chain connects TRBV5-4 to TRBJ2-2; D possibly corresponds to TRBD1 (5 bases). Source material: peripheral blood. Here the CDR3 reads CASSSTTQGAGELFF. DNA of the CDR3: TGTGCCAGCAGCTCTACTACACAAGGGGCCGGGGAGCTGTTTTTT.